Sequencing of this T cell receptor beta chain was carried out in a study of blood T cell repertoires in COVID-19. The CDR3 covers 15 residues. Germline lookup yields CDR1 MDHEN and CDR2 SYDVKM. J was trimmed by 6 bases and V by 6 bases; bases with no gene match: 10. In the original workflow: It was from reference gene primer amplification that nucleated cell counts were estimated. Generated by immunoSEQ multiplex PCR, the TCRdb table keeps only in-frame clones and is missing some. Clonal size and the V and J genes are those of that table, whereas D and trimming came from the DNA. Of roughly 200,000 clones listed, 84% are singletons.

The chain is built from TRBV28 and TRBJ1-5; 8 positions agree with TRBD1. This receptor was obtained from a woman in her seventies with active or convalescent COVID-19. Sequencing used peripheral blood. CDR3 in DNA: TGTGCCAGCAGCACTCCCCGACAGGGGAGTCAGCCCCAGCATTTT. Protein: CASSTPRQGSQPQHF.